This is a list of T cell receptor beta chains from one sample in a study of shared clonotypes between healthy human individuals. Assay: immunoSEQ multiplex PCR; the TCRdb copy retains only in-frame clones and omits some. The sample yields about 550,000 clones, about 95% seen once. Sequencing input: naive CD8+ T cells sorted from blood. These receptors were obtained from a woman between 25 and 40 years old in good health. CDR3s include the opening cysteine and the closing phenylalanine or tryptophan.

TRBV13	TRBJ2-7	CASTINPTGLSYEQYF
TRBV7-8	TRBJ1-2	CASSSPGEWTDGYTF
TRBV6-5	TRBJ2-7	CASSYSLGSHEQYF
TRBV13	TRBJ1-3	CASSSGGQSLPTIYF
TRBV2	TRBJ2-3	CASSERANTDTQYF
TRBV28	TRBJ2-7	CASSHHAWRELRYEQYF
TRBV2	TRBJ2-2	CASMGTSDAGELFF
TRBV28	TRBJ1-2	CASSYELFYGYTF
TRBV28	TRBJ2-1	CASSLAGGTYNEQFF
TRBV28	TRBJ1-1	CASSYLAGMNTEAFF
TRBV28	TRBJ2-2	CASSLQGARAGELFF
TRBV19	TRBJ2-3	CASSIGRTGSDTQYF
TRBV11-2	TRBJ2-7	CASSPREDYEQYF
TRBV4-1	TRBJ1-1	CASSQPLGVEAFF
TRBV27	TRBJ2-3	CASSLYSGTPFPADTQYF
TRBV27	TRBJ2-2	CASSLIGSHTGELFF
TRBV6-5	TRBJ1-1	CASKGEGPEAFF
TRBV9	TRBJ2-3	CASSGSGPSTDTQYF
TRBV27	TRBJ2-7	CASSLVRSYEQYF
TRBV27	TRBJ2-3	CASSSVTRNTQYF
TRBV27	TRBJ2-3	CASSFQSTDTQYF
TRBV7-6	TRBJ2-1	CASSTGGNEQFF
TRBV27	TRBJ2-5	CASSLLTGPGETQYF
TRBV29-1	TRBJ2-6	CSVEDQPDRSGANVLTF
TRBV28	TRBJ1-5	CASSFYRGGNQPQHF
TRBV11-2	TRBJ2-1	CASSLYRDYNNEQFF
TRBV5-1	TRBJ2-7	CASSLSSGVEQYF
TRBV6-5	TRBJ1-1	CASSLTDYTEAFF
TRBV5-4	TRBJ2-7	CASSLLAGGSYEQYF
TRBV4-1	TRBJ2-7	CASSLTSNNNEQYF